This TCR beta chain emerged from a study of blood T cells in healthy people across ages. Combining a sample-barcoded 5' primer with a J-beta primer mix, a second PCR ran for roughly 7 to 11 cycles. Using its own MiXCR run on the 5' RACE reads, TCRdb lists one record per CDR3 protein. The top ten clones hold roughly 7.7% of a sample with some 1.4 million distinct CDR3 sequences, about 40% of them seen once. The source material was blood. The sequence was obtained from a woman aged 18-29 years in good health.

The CDR3 nucleotides read TGTGCCAGCAGCACGGGACAGGGGGCTTCAGGGGAGCTGTTTTTT. Encoded protein: CASSTGQGASGELFF. J is TRBJ2-2 and V is TRBV12-3 or TRBV12-4; the match to TRBD1 covers 12 bases. The CDR3 is 15 amino acids. The V segment lost 6 bases and the J segment 8 bases; nucleotides outside the gene matches: 7.